The 7 T cell receptor beta chains below were found in one sample sequenced in a study of blood T cell repertoires in COVID-19. The assay was immunoSEQ multiplex PCR, and TCRdb's table has in-frame clones only and misses some. The sample lists approximately 30,000 clones; around 90% were seen once. Sequenced: peripheral blood. Source of these receptors: a human donor in a cohort sampled during active COVID-19.

This clone came up once. The chain carries TRBV19 and TRBJ2-7; 7 nucleotides line up with TRBD2. With V trimmed by 3 bases and J by 6 bases, 2 bases remained unmatched. The germline CDR1 and CDR2 sequences are LNHDA and SQIVND (reference sequence). The CDR3 contains 12 residues. This CDR3 is CASSMGGTEQYF. In DNA, the CDR3 is TGTGCCAGTAGTATGGGAGGGACCGAGCAGTACTTC.

The V and J genes are TRBV18 and TRBJ1-1; 11 bases are a match to TRBD1. The V gene's germline CDR1 is KGHSH and CDR2 LQKENI. This CDR3 is built from 15 residues. With 3 bases clipped from V and 4 bases from J, the junction kept 4 bases outside the gene matches. DNA for the CDR3: TGTGCCAGCTCACCCCAGGACAGGGGGCCCACTGAAGCTTTCTTT. Its protein product is CASSPQDRGPTEAFF.

Only one count was recorded for this clone. The chain is built from TRBV19 and TRBJ2-6; 7 nucleotides align to TRBD1. CDR3 length: 18 residues. The V and J ends lost 3 bases and 8 bases, in that order; junction bases with no gene match: 16. Germline CDR1 is LNHDA and CDR2 is SQIVND (reference sequence). The chain's CDR3 is CASSIRDRETLWTNVLTF. CDR3 bases: TGTGCCAGTAGTATCCGGGACAGAGAGACTCTTTGGACCAACGTCCTGACTTTC.

V is TRBV7-8 and J is TRBJ2-7; tentative D call: TRBD1 (6 bases). CDR1 SGHVS and CDR2 FQNEAQ come from the germline V gene. The CDR3 is 16 residues long. Trimming stripped 4 bases from V and 5 bases from J, with 21 bases between. The CDR3 protein is CASSSYPGQGLNEQYF. CDR3 DNA: TGTGCCAGCAGCTCCTATCCGGGGCAGGGGTTGAACGAGCAGTACTTC.

V and J are TRBV7-8 and TRBJ2-7, with a tentative D call TRBD1 (5 bases). Germline CDR1 and CDR2: SGHVS and FQNEAQ. The length of the CDR3 is 14 residues. The V end was cut by 0 bases, the J end by 3 bases, with 9 bases between. The CDR3: CASSLAGPRYEQYF. In nucleotides, the CDR3 is TGTGCCAGCAGCTTAGCGGGGCCGCGCTACGAGCAGTACTTC.

The chain carries TRBV9 and TRBJ1-2; D gene ambiguous. The CDR3 extends over 12 amino acids. Trimming left V 5 bases short and J 8 bases short, with 13 bases between. Germline assignment: CDR1 SGDLS and CDR2 YYNGEE. This chain's CDR3 is CASSYYSGGYTF. DNA of the CDR3: TGTGCCAGCAGTTACTATAGCGGGGGCTACACCTTC. The full variable domain, its missing parts supplied by reference TRBV9 and TRBJ1-2, is DSGVTQTPKHLITATGQRVTLRCSPRSGDLSVYWYQQSLDQGLQFLIQYYNGEERAKGNILERFSAQQFPDLHSELNLSSLELGDSALYFCASSYYSGGYTFGSGTRLTVV.

This clone has just one count. The CDR3 DNA reads as TGTGCTAACACCCGCGGAGTAGGCTATGGCTACACCTTC. It specifies CANTRGVGYGYTF. The chain joins TRBV12-5 to TRBJ1-2; no clear D. This CDR3 is built from 13 residues. Per germline, CDR1 LGHNT and CDR2 FRNRAP. Trimming pared 10 bases from V and 4 bases from J, leaving 16 bases between.